This is a list of T cell receptor beta chains from one sample in a study of T cells in Graves' hyperthyroidism and ophthalmopathy. TCRdb used MiXCR to reprocess the multiplex PCR reads, holding one entry per CDR3 protein. Altogether around 500,000 distinct CDR3 sequences are present, about 16% being singletons, with the ten largest covering less than 30%. Sequenced: blood. These receptor sequences come from a young woman with Graves' ophthalmopathy. The CDR3 runs from the conserved cysteine through the conserved F or W. D genes are given only for firm matches. Clone sizes are given selectively: once, few, many, or a class where the clone is expanded.

v_call	clone_size	d_call	j_call	cdr3_nt	cdr3_aa
TRBV28	NA	TRBD1	TRBJ2-7	TGTGCCAGCAGTTCGGACAGGACTGCCTACGAGCAGTACTTC	CASSSDRTAYEQYF
TRBV7-6	few	NA	TRBJ2-7	TGTGCCAGCAGCTGGGAAACCGGGAGAATATACGAGCAGTACTTC	CASSWETGRIYEQYF
TRBV28	NA	TRBD1	TRBJ1-2	TGTGCCAGCTCCCTCCTGGACAGGCAGCTCCATGGCTACACCTTC	CASSLLDRQLHGYTF
TRBV27	NA	NA	TRBJ1-1	TGTGCCAGCAGATTGGGCCCGGCGGACACTGAAGCTTTCTTT	CASRLGPADTEAFF
TRBV7-9	many	NA	TRBJ2-3	TGTGCCAGCAGCCTGACACTTAGCACAGATACGCAGTATTTT	CASSLTLSTDTQYF
TRBV28	once	NA	TRBJ1-5	TGTGCCAGCAGCGCGGGAGGGGGCAATCAGCCCCAGCATTTT	CASSAGGGNQPQHF
TRBV6-2/TRBV6-3	many	NA	TRBJ2-7	TGTGCCAGCAGTTACCGGTGGGACTACGAGCAGTACTTC	CASSYRWDYEQYF
TRBV19	NA	NA	TRBJ1-5	TGTGCCAGTAGTACTCGCCGGTGGCAAGTGGGGCATTTT	CASSTRRWQVGHF
TRBV19	few	TRBD2	TRBJ2-1	TGTGCCAGTAGTCTTACGACTAGCGGGAGCTCCTACAATGAGCAGTTCTTC	CASSLTTSGSSYNEQFF
TRBV6-2/TRBV6-3	few	NA	TRBJ1-1	TGTGCCAGCAGTTACTCGTACGTTAACACTGAAGCTTTCTTT	CASSYSYVNTEAFF